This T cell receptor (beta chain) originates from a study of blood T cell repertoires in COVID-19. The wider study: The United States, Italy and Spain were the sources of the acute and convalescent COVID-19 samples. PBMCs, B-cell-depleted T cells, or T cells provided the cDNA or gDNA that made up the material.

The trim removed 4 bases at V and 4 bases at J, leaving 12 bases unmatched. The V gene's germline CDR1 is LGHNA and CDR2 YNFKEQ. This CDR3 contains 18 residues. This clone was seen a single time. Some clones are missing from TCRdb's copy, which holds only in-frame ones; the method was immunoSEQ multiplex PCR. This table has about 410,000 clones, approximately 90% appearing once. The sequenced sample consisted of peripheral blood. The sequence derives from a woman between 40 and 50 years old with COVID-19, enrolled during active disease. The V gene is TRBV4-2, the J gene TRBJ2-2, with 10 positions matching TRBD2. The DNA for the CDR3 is TGTGCCAGCAGCCCAGGGCTAGCGGGGGCCCTCGGCACCGGGGAGCTGTTTTTT. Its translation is CASSPGLAGALGTGELFF.